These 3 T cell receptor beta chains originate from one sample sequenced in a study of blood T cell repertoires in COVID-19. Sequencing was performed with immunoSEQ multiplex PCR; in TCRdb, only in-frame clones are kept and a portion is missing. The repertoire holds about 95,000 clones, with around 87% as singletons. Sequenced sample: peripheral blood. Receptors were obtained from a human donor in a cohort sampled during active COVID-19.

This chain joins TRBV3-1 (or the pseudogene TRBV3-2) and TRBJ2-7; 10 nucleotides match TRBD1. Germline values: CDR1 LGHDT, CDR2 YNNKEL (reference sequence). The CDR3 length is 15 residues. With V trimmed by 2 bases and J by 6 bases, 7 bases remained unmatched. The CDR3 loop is CASSQMGTGASEQYF. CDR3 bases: TGTGCCAGCAGCCAAATGGGGACAGGGGCCAGCGAGCAGTACTTC.

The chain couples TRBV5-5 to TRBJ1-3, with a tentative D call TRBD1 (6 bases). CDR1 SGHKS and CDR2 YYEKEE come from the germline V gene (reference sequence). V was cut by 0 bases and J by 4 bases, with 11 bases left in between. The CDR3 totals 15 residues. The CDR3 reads CASSLAPGAGNTIYF. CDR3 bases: TGTGCCAGCAGCTTGGCTCCAGGGGCAGGAAACACCATATATTTT. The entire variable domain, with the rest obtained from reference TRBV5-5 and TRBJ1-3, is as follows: DAGVTQSPTHLIKTRGQQVTLRCSPISGHKSVSWYQQVLGQGPQFIFQYYEKEERGRGNFPDRFSARQFPNYSSELNVNALLLGDSALYLCASSLAPGAGNTIYFGEGSWLTVV.

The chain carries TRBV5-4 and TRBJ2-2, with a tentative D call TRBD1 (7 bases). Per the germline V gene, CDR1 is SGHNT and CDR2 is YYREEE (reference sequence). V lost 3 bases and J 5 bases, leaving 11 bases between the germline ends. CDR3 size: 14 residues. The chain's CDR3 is CASSSTGRTGELFF. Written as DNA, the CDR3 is TGTGCCAGCAGCTCGACAGGGAGGACCGGGGAGCTGTTTTTT.